Listed below are T cell receptor beta chains from one sample, sequenced in a study of T cell responses to AZD1222 COVID-19 vaccine. Assay: immunoSEQ multiplex PCR; the TCRdb copy retains only in-frame clones and omits some. The sample includes 68,000 or so clones, 80% to 85% of them seen just once. Source: peripheral blood, taken on day 0 of AZD1222 vaccination. These receptors were taken from an adult in good health. The CDR3 runs from the conserved cysteine through the conserved F or W. The order of the fields is clone size, D gene, J gene, CDR3 length, V gene, CDR3 DNA, CDR3 protein. The D gene is left open where the match is weak. Clone size appears in some rows only: once, few, many, or a class for an expanded clone.

abundance: few
d_gene: NA
j_gene: TRBJ1-4
len: 14
v_gene: TRBV2
CDR3nt: TGTGCCAGCAGTAAGCTACAGGGTGCTGAAAAACTGTTTTTT
CDR3aa: CASSKLQGAEKLFF

abundance: NA
d_gene: TRBD1
j_gene: TRBJ2-3
len: 19
v_gene: TRBV5-1
CDR3nt: TGCGCCAGCAGCTTGGGCAGGGGGCAGGAGGGAGCCGTCACAGATACGCAGTATTTT
CDR3aa: CASSLGRGQEGAVTDTQYF

abundance: NA
d_gene: TRBD1
j_gene: TRBJ1-5
len: 17
v_gene: TRBV28
CDR3nt: TGTGCCAGCAGTTTATGGGCAGGGACAGGGGGCGTGAAGCCCCAGCATTTT
CDR3aa: CASSLWAGTGGVKPQHF

abundance: once
d_gene: TRBD2
j_gene: TRBJ2-5
len: 18
v_gene: TRBV6-2/TRBV6-3
CDR3nt: TGTGCCAGCAGTTACCTGCTTGGCGGGGGGGCGTCTTCAGAGACCCAGTACTTC
CDR3aa: CASSYLLGGGASSETQYF

abundance: NA
d_gene: TRBD1
j_gene: TRBJ1-6
len: 15
v_gene: TRBV2
CDR3nt: TGTGCCAGCAGTGGGGACAGGGCCCTCAATTCACCCCTCCACTTT
CDR3aa: CASSGDRALNSPLHF

abundance: NA
d_gene: TRBD2
j_gene: TRBJ2-1
len: 16
v_gene: TRBV7-9
CDR3nt: TGTGCCAGCAGCCCACCAACTAGCGGGGGGGCAAATGAGCAGTTCTTC
CDR3aa: CASSPPTSGGANEQFF

abundance: few
d_gene: NA
j_gene: TRBJ2-5
len: 16
v_gene: TRBV7-3
CDR3nt: TGTGCCAGCAGCTTAGGGGGAACAGGGTTGGGCGAGACCCAGTACTTC
CDR3aa: CASSLGGTGLGETQYF

abundance: few
d_gene: NA
j_gene: TRBJ2-5
len: 13
v_gene: TRBV12-3/TRBV12-4
CDR3nt: TGTGCCAGCAGTTTGGGGGGAGGAGAGACCCAGTACTTC
CDR3aa: CASSLGGGETQYF

abundance: NA
d_gene: NA
j_gene: TRBJ1-6
len: 16
v_gene: TRBV6-5
CDR3nt: TGTGCCAGCAGTTACTCGATAGGTTTTCAGGGTAATCCCCTCCACTTT
CDR3aa: CASSYSIGFQGNPLHF

abundance: NA
d_gene: NA
j_gene: TRBJ1-3
len: 16
v_gene: TRBV6-1
CDR3nt: TGTGCCAGCAGTGAAGACCTGACAGGCTCTGGAAACACCATATATTTT
CDR3aa: CASSEDLTGSGNTIYF

abundance: NA
d_gene: TRBD1
j_gene: TRBJ1-1
len: 14
v_gene: TRBV18
CDR3nt: TGTGCCAGCTCACCATTACAGGGGCCCACTGAAGCTTTCTTT
CDR3aa: CASSPLQGPTEAFF

abundance: NA
d_gene: TRBD1
j_gene: TRBJ2-2
len: 15
v_gene: TRBV9
CDR3nt: TGTGCCAGCAGCATGGGACAGGGGTACGGCGGGGAGCTGTTTTTT
CDR3aa: CASSMGQGYGGELFF

abundance: NA
d_gene: TRBD1
j_gene: TRBJ2-3
len: 17
v_gene: TRBV7-9
CDR3nt: TGTGCCAGCAGTCCTCCGGGACAGGTCAGGGGCACAGATACGCAGTATTTT
CDR3aa: CASSPPGQVRGTDTQYF

abundance: NA
d_gene: TRBD1
j_gene: TRBJ2-7
len: 13
v_gene: TRBV30
CDR3nt: TGTGCCTGGAATGGACAGGGTGTTTACGAGCAGTACTTC
CDR3aa: CAWNGQGVYEQYF

abundance: NA
d_gene: NA
j_gene: TRBJ1-3
len: 16
v_gene: TRBV25-1
CDR3nt: TGTGCCAGCAGTGAACCCCCATCGACAGGAAGAAACACCATATATTTT
CDR3aa: CASSEPPSTGRNTIYF

abundance: many
d_gene: NA
j_gene: TRBJ1-2
len: 13
v_gene: TRBV6-5
CDR3nt: TGTGCCAGCAGTTCCGGGACACGCTATGACTACACCTTC
CDR3aa: CASSSGTRYDYTF

abundance: NA
d_gene: NA
j_gene: TRBJ1-1
len: 15
v_gene: TRBV7-9
CDR3nt: TGTGCCAGCAGTCCTCCCGACACCTCGAACACTGAAGCTTTCTTT
CDR3aa: CASSPPDTSNTEAFF

abundance: NA
d_gene: NA
j_gene: TRBJ1-3
len: 15
v_gene: TRBV3-1/TRBV3-2
CDR3nt: TGTGCCAGCAGCCAATATTCAGGGACTGGAAACACCATATATTTT
CDR3aa: CASSQYSGTGNTIYF

abundance: NA
d_gene: NA
j_gene: TRBJ1-6
len: 14
v_gene: TRBV18
CDR3nt: TGTGCCAGCTCTACAGGGTTCTATAATTCACCCCTCCACTTT
CDR3aa: CASSTGFYNSPLHF

abundance: NA
d_gene: NA
j_gene: TRBJ1-5
len: 13
v_gene: TRBV2
CDR3nt: TGTGCCAGCAGTGAGTGGAGGGCAAGGCCCCAGCATTTT
CDR3aa: CASSEWRARPQHF

abundance: medium-sized
d_gene: TRBD1
j_gene: TRBJ1-6
len: 13
v_gene: TRBV18
CDR3nt: TGTGCCAGCTCACCCGACAGGGATTCACCCCTCCACTTT
CDR3aa: CASSPDRDSPLHF

abundance: once
d_gene: NA
j_gene: TRBJ2-7
len: 13
v_gene: TRBV5-1
CDR3nt: TGCGCCAGCAGCCCCCTATGGTCCTACGAGCAGTACTTC
CDR3aa: CASSPLWSYEQYF

abundance: NA
d_gene: NA
j_gene: TRBJ1-5
len: 15
v_gene: TRBV20-1
CDR3nt: TGCAGTGCTAGTGCGAAACTGTATAGCAATCAGCCCCAGCATTTT
CDR3aa: CSASAKLYSNQPQHF

abundance: NA
d_gene: NA
j_gene: TRBJ2-1
len: 13
v_gene: TRBV19
CDR3nt: TGTGCCAGTAGCGGAAGCTCCTACAATGAGCAGTTCTTC
CDR3aa: CASSGSSYNEQFF

abundance: once
d_gene: TRBD1
j_gene: TRBJ2-5
len: 16
v_gene: TRBV10-1
CDR3nt: TGCGCCAGCAGTGGGCCGATGACAGGGGGGGCCGAGACCCAGTACTTC
CDR3aa: CASSGPMTGGAETQYF

abundance: few
d_gene: NA
j_gene: TRBJ1-6
len: 15
v_gene: TRBV5-6
CDR3nt: TGTGCCAGCAGCCTTTCTGGGGCCGCTGCATCACCCCTCCACTTT
CDR3aa: CASSLSGAAASPLHF

abundance: NA
d_gene: TRBD1
j_gene: TRBJ2-3
len: 17
v_gene: TRBV7-9
CDR3nt: TGTGCCAGCAGCTCAACTTTGGGACAGGGTCGAGCAGATACGCAGTATTTT
CDR3aa: CASSSTLGQGRADTQYF

abundance: once
d_gene: NA
j_gene: TRBJ2-4
len: 17
v_gene: TRBV6-1
CDR3nt: TGTGCCAGCAGTGAAGCTAATCCAGGTCTAGCCAAAAACATTCAGTACTTC
CDR3aa: CASSEANPGLAKNIQYF

abundance: NA
d_gene: NA
j_gene: TRBJ2-7
len: 13
v_gene: TRBV5-4
CDR3nt: TGTGCCAGCAGCTGGCAGGGAAGCTACGAGCAGTACTTC
CDR3aa: CASSWQGSYEQYF

abundance: NA
d_gene: TRBD1
j_gene: TRBJ2-7
len: 14
v_gene: TRBV5-4
CDR3nt: TGTGCCAGCAGCCACTGGACAGGGGGCCGCGAGCAGTACTTC
CDR3aa: CASSHWTGGREQYF

abundance: NA
d_gene: NA
j_gene: TRBJ1-6
len: 15
v_gene: TRBV7-9
CDR3nt: TGTGCCAGCAGCTTAGGAAGGGGCAGGGGCTCACCCCTCCACTTT
CDR3aa: CASSLGRGRGSPLHF

abundance: NA
d_gene: TRBD1
j_gene: TRBJ1-2
len: 13
v_gene: TRBV18
CDR3nt: TGTGCCAGCTCACCGGGACAGGAGTATGGCTACACCTTC
CDR3aa: CASSPGQEYGYTF

abundance: NA
d_gene: TRBD1
j_gene: TRBJ1-4
len: 15
v_gene: TRBV19
CDR3nt: TGTGCCAGTAGTAAAAGACAGGGTGGAGATGAAAAACTGTTTTTT
CDR3aa: CASSKRQGGDEKLFF

abundance: NA
d_gene: NA
j_gene: TRBJ1-5
len: 15
v_gene: TRBV6-2/TRBV6-3
CDR3nt: TGTGCCAGCAGTTCCCTTGTGAGTTCAGGTCAGCCCCAGCATTTT
CDR3aa: CASSSLVSSGQPQHF

abundance: NA
d_gene: TRBD2
j_gene: TRBJ2-3
len: 16
v_gene: TRBV27
CDR3nt: TGTGCCAGCAGTTTATATCCTAGCGGGGTCACAGATACGCAGTATTTT
CDR3aa: CASSLYPSGVTDTQYF

abundance: NA
d_gene: NA
j_gene: TRBJ2-1
len: 14
v_gene: TRBV9
CDR3nt: TGTGCCAGCAGCGTCGGGGACAGCGGGTATGAGCAGTTCTTC
CDR3aa: CASSVGDSGYEQFF

abundance: few
d_gene: NA
j_gene: TRBJ1-6
len: 14
v_gene: TRBV10-3
CDR3nt: TGTGCCATCAGTCCCAGATCCACCAATTCACCCCTCCACTTT
CDR3aa: CAISPRSTNSPLHF

abundance: NA
d_gene: NA
j_gene: TRBJ1-5
len: 15
v_gene: TRBV18
CDR3nt: TGTGCCAGCTCGCCGACCCTGGGAGGCAATCAGCCCCAGCATTTT
CDR3aa: CASSPTLGGNQPQHF

abundance: NA
d_gene: NA
j_gene: TRBJ1-3
len: 13
v_gene: TRBV30
CDR3nt: TGTGCCTGGAGTAGAGGTCCCGGAAACACCATATATTTT
CDR3aa: CAWSRGPGNTIYF